The entry below gives a single TCR beta chain sequence along with its context. Its target is not known. V was shortened by 3 bases and J by 6 bases, with 9 bases between the two germline ends. The length of the CDR3 is 13 residues. The germline CDR1 and CDR2 sequences are LNHDA and SQIVND (reference sequence). Researchers used the Oncomine TCR Beta short-read assay to sequence DNA from cultured CD4+ T cells. Via MiXCR, TCRdb re-called the PCR reads, giving one row per CDR3 protein. The data show about 18,000 distinct CDR3 sequences, with about two thirds seen just once and roughly 6% held by the top ten. This entry belongs to a study of vaccination and CD4 T cells after COVID-19. Specified treatment: roughly 10-day PBMC culture with coronavirus spike peptide pools or control peptides (ViraFEST assay).

Sequenced material: CD4+ T cells from blood, cultured in vitro. The TCR sequence derives from a human donor who had recovered from COVID-19. This chain joins TRBV19 and TRBJ2-1; D remains unclear. CDR3 region: CASSIYGRNEQFF. The CDR3 region has the DNA TGTGCCAGTAGTATTTATGGGCGCAATGAGCAGTTCTTC.